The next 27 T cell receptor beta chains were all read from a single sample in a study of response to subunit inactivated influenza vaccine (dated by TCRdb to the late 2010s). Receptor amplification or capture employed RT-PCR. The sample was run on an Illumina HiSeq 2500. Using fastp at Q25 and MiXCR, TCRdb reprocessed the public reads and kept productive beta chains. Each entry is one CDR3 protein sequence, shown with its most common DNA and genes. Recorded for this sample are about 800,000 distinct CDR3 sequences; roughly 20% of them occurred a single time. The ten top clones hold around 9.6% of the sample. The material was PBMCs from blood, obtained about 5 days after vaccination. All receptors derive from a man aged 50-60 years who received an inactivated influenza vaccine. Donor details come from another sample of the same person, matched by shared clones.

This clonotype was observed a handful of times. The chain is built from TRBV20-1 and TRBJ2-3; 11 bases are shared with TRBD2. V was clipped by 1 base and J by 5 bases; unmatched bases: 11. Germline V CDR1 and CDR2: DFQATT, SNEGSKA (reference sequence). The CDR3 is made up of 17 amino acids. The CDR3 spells CSARASLFGLAGDTQYF. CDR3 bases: TGCAGTGCTAGAGCTTCCCTCTTCGGACTAGCGGGAGATACGCAGTATTTT.

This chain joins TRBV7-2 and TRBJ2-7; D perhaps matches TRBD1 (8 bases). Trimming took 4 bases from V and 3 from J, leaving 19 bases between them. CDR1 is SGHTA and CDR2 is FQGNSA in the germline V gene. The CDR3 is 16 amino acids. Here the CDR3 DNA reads TGTGCCAGCAGCTCCGAGGGGGGGACAGGTGGCTACGAGCAGTACTTC. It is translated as CASSSEGGTGGYEQYF.

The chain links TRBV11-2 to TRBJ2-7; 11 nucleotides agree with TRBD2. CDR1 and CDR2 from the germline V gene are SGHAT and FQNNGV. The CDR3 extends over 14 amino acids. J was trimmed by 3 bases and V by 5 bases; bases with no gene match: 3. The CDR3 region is CASSTLAGVYEQYF. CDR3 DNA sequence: TGTGCCAGCAGCACACTAGCGGGGGTCTACGAGCAGTACTTC. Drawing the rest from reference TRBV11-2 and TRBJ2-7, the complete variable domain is EAGVAQSPRYKIIEKRQSVAFWCNPISGHATLYWYQQILGQGPKLLIQFQNNGVVDDSQLPKDRFSAERLKGVDSTLKIQPAKLEDSAVYLCASSTLAGVYEQYFGPGTRLTVT.

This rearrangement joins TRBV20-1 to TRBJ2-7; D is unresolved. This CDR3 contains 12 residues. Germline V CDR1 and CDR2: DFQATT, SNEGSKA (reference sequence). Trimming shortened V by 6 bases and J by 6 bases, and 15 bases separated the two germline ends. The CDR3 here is CSAIPKFGEQYF. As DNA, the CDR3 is TGCAGTGCGATCCCGAAATTCGGCGAGCAGTACTTC.

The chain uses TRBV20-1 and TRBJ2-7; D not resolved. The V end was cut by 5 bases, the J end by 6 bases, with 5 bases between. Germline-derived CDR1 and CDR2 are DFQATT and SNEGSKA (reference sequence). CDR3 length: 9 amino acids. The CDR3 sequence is CSAVGEQYF. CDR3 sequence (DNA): TGCAGTGCTGTAGGCGAGCAGTACTTC.

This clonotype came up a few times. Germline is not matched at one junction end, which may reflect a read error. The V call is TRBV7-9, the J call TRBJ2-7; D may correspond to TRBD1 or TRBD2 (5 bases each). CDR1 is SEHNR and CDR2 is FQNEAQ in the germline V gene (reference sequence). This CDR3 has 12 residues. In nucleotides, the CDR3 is TGTGCCAGCAGCTTAGAATGGGGGACCACCTCTTTC. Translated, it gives CASSLEWGTTSF.

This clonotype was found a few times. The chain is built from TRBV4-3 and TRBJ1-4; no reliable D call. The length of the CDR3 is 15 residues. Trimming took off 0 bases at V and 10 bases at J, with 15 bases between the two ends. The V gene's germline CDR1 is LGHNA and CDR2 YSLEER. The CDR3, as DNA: TGCGCCAGCAGCCAAGATTATCTGGCGGTCGGAAAACTGTTTTTT. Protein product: CASSQDYLAVGKLFF.

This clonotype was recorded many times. The CDR3 here is CASSLVGRGSDTQYF. The CDR3 coding sequence is TGTGCCAGCAGCTTAGTGGGCAGGGGGTCCGATACGCAGTATTTT. V gene TRBV7-8 combines with J gene TRBJ2-3; TRBD1 matches at 7 bases. The V gene's germline CDR1 is SGHVS and CDR2 FQNEAQ. Trimming took 1 base from V and 6 from J; bases not matched to a gene: 7. This CDR3 contains 15 residues. The complete variable domain, with remaining parts taken from reference TRBV7-8 and TRBJ2-3, reads GAGVSQSPRYKVAKRGQDVALRCDPISGHVSLFWYQQALGQGPEFLTYFQNEAQLDKSGLPSDRFFAERPEGSVSTLKIQRTQQEDSAVYLCASSLVGRGSDTQYFGPGTRLTVL.

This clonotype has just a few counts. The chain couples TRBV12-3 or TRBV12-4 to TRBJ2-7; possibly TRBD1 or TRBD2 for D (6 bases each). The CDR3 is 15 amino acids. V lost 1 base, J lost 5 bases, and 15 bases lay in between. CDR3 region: CASSLGGGGGHEQYF. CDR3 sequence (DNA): TGTGCCAGCAGTTTAGGAGGCGGAGGGGGGCACGAGCAGTACTTC.

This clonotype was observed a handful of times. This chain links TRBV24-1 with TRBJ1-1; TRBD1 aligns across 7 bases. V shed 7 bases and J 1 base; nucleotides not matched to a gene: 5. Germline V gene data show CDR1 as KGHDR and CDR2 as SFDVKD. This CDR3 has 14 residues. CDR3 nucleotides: TGTGCCACCAGAGAGGGGGCGGCGAACACTGAAGCTTTCTTT. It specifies CATREGAANTEAFF.

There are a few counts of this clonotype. The DNA of the CDR3 is TGTGCCAGCAGTTACTCCAGACTTAACACCGGGGAGCTGTTTTTT. Its protein is CASSYSRLNTGELFF. The chain joins TRBV6-2 or TRBV6-3 to TRBJ2-2, with D unclear. Looked up from germline, CDR1 is MNHEY and CDR2 is SVGEGT. The CDR3 spans 15 residues. Trimming took 0 bases from V and 2 from J, leaving 7 bases between them.

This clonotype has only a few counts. CDR3 region: CASSLGQTTSTDTQYF. The CDR3 region has the DNA TGCGCCAGCAGCTTGGGACAGACAACTAGCACAGATACGCAGTATTTT. The chain couples TRBV5-1 to TRBJ2-3; TRBD1 is a possible D gene (5 bases). V lost 0 bases and J 0 bases, leaving 11 bases between the germline ends. The CDR3 has 16 amino acids. Germline loops: CDR1 SGHRS, CDR2 YFSETQ.

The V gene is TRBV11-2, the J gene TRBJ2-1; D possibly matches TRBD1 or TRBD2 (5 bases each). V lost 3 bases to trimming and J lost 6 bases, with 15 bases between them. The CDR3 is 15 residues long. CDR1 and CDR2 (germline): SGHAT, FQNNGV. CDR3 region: CASSLRQSGSNEQFF. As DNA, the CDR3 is TGTGCCAGCAGCTTGAGACAGTCGGGGAGCAATGAGCAGTTCTTC.

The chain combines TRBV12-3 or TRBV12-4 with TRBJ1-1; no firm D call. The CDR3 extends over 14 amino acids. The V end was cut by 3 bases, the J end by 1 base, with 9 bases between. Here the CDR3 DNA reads TGTGCCAGCAGTTTTGCGGCTGGGAACACTGAAGCTTTCTTT. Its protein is CASSFAAGNTEAFF.

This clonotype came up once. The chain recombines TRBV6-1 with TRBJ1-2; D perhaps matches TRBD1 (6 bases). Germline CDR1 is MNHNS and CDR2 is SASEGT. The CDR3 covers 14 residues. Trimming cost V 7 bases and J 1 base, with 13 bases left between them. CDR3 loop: CASKQGGDNYGYTF. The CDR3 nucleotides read TGTGCCAGCAAACAAGGGGGTGATAACTATGGCTACACCTTC.

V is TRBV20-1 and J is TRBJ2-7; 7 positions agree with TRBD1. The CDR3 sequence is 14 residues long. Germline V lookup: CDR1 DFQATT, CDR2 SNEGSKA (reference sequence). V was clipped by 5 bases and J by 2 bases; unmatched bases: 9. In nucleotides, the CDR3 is TGCAGTGCTCTTCCCACAGGGGCCCCCTACGAGCAGTACTTC. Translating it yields CSALPTGAPYEQYF.

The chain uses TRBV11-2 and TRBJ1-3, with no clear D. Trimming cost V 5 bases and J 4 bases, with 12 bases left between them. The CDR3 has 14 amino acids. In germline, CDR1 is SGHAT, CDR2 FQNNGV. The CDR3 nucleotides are TGTGCCAGCAGCATAATTCGCGGGGGAAACACCATATATTTT. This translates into CASSIIRGGNTIYF.

The CDR3 DNA reads as TGTGCCAGCAGTTACCCGGACGGGACCTCGGGCTACACCTTC. This translates into CASSYPDGTSGYTF. The J gene is TRBJ1-2, the V gene TRBV6-5, with D possibly matching TRBD1 (5 bases). Trimming left V 2 bases short and J 8 bases short, with 15 bases between. CDR1 and CDR2 from the germline V gene are MNHEY and SVGAGI. The CDR3 is 14 amino acids.

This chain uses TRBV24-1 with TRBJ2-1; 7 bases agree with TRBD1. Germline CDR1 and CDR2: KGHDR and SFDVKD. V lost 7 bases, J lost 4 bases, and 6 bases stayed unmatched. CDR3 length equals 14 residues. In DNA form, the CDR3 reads TGTGCCACCAGCCCGACAGGGCGGTACAATGAGCAGTTCTTC. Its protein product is CATSPTGRYNEQFF.

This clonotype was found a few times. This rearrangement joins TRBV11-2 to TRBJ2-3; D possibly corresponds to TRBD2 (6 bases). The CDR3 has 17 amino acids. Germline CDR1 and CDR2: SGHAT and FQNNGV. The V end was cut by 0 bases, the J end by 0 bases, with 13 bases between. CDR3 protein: CASSLEWGTSSTDTQYF. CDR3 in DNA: TGTGCCAGCAGCTTAGAGTGGGGAACTAGCAGCACAGATACGCAGTATTTT.

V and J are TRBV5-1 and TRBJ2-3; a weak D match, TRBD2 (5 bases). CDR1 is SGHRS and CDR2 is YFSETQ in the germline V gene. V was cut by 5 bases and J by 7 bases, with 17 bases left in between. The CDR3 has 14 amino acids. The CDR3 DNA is TGCGCCAGCAGTTCGGACTTAGGGATGAATACGCAGTATTTT. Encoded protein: CASSSDLGMNTQYF.

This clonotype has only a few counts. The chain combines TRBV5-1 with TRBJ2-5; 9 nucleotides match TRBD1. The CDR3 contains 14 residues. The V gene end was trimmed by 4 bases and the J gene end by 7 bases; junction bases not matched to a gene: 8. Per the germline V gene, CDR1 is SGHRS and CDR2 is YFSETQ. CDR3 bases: TGCGCCAGCAGCAAGGGACAGGGAATCGGGACCCAGTACTTC. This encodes CASSKGQGIGTQYF.

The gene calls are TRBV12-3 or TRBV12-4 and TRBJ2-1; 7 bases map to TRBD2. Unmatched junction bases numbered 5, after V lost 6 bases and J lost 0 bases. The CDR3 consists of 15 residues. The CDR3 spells CASSNRLASYNEQFF. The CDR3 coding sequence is TGTGCCAGCAGCAACAGACTAGCCTCCTACAATGAGCAGTTCTTC.

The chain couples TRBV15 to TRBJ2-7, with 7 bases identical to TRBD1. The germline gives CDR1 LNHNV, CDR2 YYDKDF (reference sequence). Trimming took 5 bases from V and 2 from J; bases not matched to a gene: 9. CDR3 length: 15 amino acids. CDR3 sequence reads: CATSGTGDWTYEQYF. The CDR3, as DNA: TGTGCCACCAGCGGAACAGGGGATTGGACCTACGAGCAGTACTTC.

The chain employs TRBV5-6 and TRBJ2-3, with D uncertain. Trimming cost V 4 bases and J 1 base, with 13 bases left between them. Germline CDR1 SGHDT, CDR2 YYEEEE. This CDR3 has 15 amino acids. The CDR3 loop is CASSSSARGTDTQYF. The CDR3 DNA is TGTGCCAGCAGCAGCAGTGCGCGAGGCACAGATACGCAGTATTTT. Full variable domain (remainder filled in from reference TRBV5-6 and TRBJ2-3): DAGVTQSPTHLIKTRGQQVTLRCSPKSGHDTVSWYQQALGQGPQFIFQYYEEEERQRGNFPDRFSGHQFPNYSSELNVNALLLGDSALYLCASSSSARGTDTQYFGPGTRLTVL.

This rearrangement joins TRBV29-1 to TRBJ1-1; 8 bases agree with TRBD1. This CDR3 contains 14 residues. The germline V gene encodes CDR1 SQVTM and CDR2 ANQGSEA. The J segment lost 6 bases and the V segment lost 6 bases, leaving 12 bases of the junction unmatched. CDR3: CSVGGQAGSAEAFF. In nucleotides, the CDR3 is TGCAGCGTGGGGGGACAGGCGGGGTCTGCTGAAGCTTTCTTT. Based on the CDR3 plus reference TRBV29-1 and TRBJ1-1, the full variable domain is SAVISQKPSRDICQRGTSLTIQCQVDSQVTMMFWYRQQPGQSLTLIATANQGSEATYESGFVIDKFPISRPNLTFSTLTVSNMSPEDSSIYLCSVGGQAGSAEAFFGQGTRLTVV.

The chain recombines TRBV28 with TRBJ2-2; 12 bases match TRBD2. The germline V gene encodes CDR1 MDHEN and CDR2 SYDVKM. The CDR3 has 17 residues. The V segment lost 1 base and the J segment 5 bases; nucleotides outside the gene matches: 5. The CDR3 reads CASSLLGLAGGTGELFF. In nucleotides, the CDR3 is TGTGCCAGCAGTTTATTGGGCCTAGCGGGAGGGACCGGGGAGCTGTTTTTT.